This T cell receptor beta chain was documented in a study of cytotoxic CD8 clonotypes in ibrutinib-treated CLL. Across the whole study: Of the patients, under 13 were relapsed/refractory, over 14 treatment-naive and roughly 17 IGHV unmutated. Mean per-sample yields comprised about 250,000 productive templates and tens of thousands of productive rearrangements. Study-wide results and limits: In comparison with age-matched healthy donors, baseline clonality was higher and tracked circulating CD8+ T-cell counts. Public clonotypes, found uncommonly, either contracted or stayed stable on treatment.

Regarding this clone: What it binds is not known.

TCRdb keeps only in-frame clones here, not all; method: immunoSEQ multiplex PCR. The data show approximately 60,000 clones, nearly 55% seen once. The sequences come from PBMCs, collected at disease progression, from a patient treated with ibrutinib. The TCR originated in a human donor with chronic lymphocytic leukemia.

DNA for the CDR3: TGTGCCAGCAGTGATACCGGGGACACCATATATTTT. Translating it yields CASSDTGDTIYF. The chain combines TRBV6-1 with TRBJ1-3; D not certain. CDR1 is MNHNS, CDR2 SASEGT, per germline. The V end was cut by 3 bases, the J end by 8 bases, with 8 bases between. The CDR3 spans 12 residues.